Each of the 21 T cell receptor beta chains below was sequenced from the same sample in a study of T cells after yellow fever vaccination. TCRdb reprocessed the 5' RACE reads via MiXCR and lists one record per CDR3 protein. The table includes just under 600,000 distinct CDR3 sequences, approximately 13% detected once. The material was PBMCs, obtained on the day of the yellow fever booster vaccination. The receptor source for this set is a man aged 25 to 45 who received the YFV17D yellow fever vaccine.

This clonotype was picked up many times. The DNA of the CDR3 is TGTGCCAGCAGTTTCCGGGACAGGGGAACCTACGAGCAGTACTTC. Translating it yields CASSFRDRGTYEQYF. The V gene is TRBV6-5, the J gene TRBJ2-7; 10 positions agree with TRBD1. The germline gives CDR1 MNHEY, CDR2 SVGAGI. This CDR3 has 15 amino acids. V was pared by 4 bases and J by 2 bases, with 5 bases of the junction left unmatched.

The chain links TRBV20-1 to TRBJ2-7; D ambiguous. Trimming pared 0 bases from V and 1 base from J, leaving 10 bases between. The V gene's germline CDR1 is DFQATT and CDR2 SNEGSKA (reference sequence). The CDR3 length is 14 residues. The DNA for the CDR3 is TGCAGTGCTAGAGATAATCGGGTTTCCTACGAGCAGTACTTC. Translating it yields CSARDNRVSYEQYF.

This clonotype was seen a handful of times. This chain connects TRBV10-3 to TRBJ2-1; 10 bases map to TRBD2. V lost 7 bases, J lost 5 bases, and 11 bases stayed unmatched. In germline, CDR1 is ENHRY, CDR2 SYGVKD. The CDR3 is made up of 16 amino acids. Here the CDR3 DNA reads TGTGCCATCAAGGGGCAGCGGGAGGGCCGGGACAATGAGCAGTTCTTC. Its translation is CAIKGQREGRDNEQFF.

This clonotype has more than one count but fewer than ten. This rearrangement joins TRBV7-2 to TRBJ2-1; D not certain. This CDR3 is built from 13 residues. Germline CDR1 is SGHTA and CDR2 is FQGNSA. Trimming took 5 bases from V and 5 from J, leaving 10 bases between them. CDR3 region: CASSTSRDNEQFF. The CDR3 bases are TGTGCCAGCAGCACAAGCCGGGACAATGAGCAGTTCTTC.

This chain connects TRBV28 to TRBJ2-2; D gene ambiguous. Trimming took off 3 bases at V and 6 bases at J, with 8 bases between the two ends. This CDR3 has 13 residues. The germline gives CDR1 MDHEN, CDR2 SYDVKM. The DNA for the CDR3 is TGTGCCAGCAGTTTCCGGGCCTCCGGGGAGCTGTTTTTT. Encoded protein: CASSFRASGELFF.

This clonotype was seen many times. J is TRBJ2-3 and V is TRBV12-3 or TRBV12-4, with 12 bases that match TRBD2. The CDR3 contains 17 residues. The junction had 10 bases not matched to a gene; V was cut back by 4 bases and J by 5 bases. DNA for the CDR3: TGTGCCAGCAGTTCCCCTAGCGGGAGGGTAGGACGAGATACGCAGTATTTT. This translates into CASSSPSGRVGRDTQYF.

The chain links TRBV11-2 to TRBJ2-5; 9 bases match TRBD2. There are 19 residues in the CDR3. Germline V gene sequence: CDR1 SGHAT, CDR2 FQNNGV. The ends lost 5 bases at V and 7 bases at J; junction bases unmatched: 23. CDR3 protein: CASSPTPAGSGSPRGTQYF. In DNA form, the CDR3 reads TGTGCCAGCAGCCCGACCCCGGCGGGTAGCGGGAGCCCTCGGGGGACCCAGTACTTC.

The chain recombines TRBV7-9 with TRBJ2-1; D might be TRBD2 (5 bases). Trimming stripped 8 bases from V and 11 bases from J, with 16 bases between. Germline V gene sequence: CDR1 SEHNR, CDR2 FQNEAQ (reference sequence). The CDR3 consists of 12 residues. CDR3 bases: TGTGCCAGCTCGTTCACGGGGTTTAAGCAGTTCTTC. As protein: CASSFTGFKQFF. Supplemented by reference TRBV7-9 and TRBJ2-1, the full variable domain reads DTGVSQNPRHKITKRGQNVTFRCDPISEHNRLYWYRQTLGQGPEFLTYFQNEAQLEKSRLLSDRFSAERPKGSFSTLEIQRTEQGDSAMYLCASSFTGFKQFFGPGTRLTVL.

There are a few counts of this clonotype. This CDR3 is CASTDKDRGRMNTEAFF. The CDR3 DNA sequence: TGCGCCAGCACGGATAAGGACAGGGGACGTATGAACACTGAAGCTTTCTTT. The chain combines TRBV5-1 with TRBJ1-1, with TRBD1 matching 9 bases. V gave up 6 bases and J gave up 0 bases; unmatched junction bases: 12. This CDR3 is built from 17 residues. Per the germline V gene, CDR1 is SGHRS and CDR2 is YFSETQ.

This clonotype was picked up a small number of times. This rearrangement joins TRBV9 to TRBJ2-2, with 8 bases that match TRBD1. Germline CDR1 SGDLS, CDR2 YYNGEE. The V and J ends lost 3 bases and 5 bases, in that order; junction bases with no gene match: 3. This CDR3 region has 14 residues. The CDR3, as DNA: TGTGCCAGCAGCGAGCGGACAGGGACCGGGGAGCTGTTTTTT. This gives the protein CASSERTGTGELFF.

This clonotype turned up a few times. The rearrangement joins TRBV11-2 to TRBJ2-3, with TRBD2 matching 8 bases. Unmatched junction bases numbered 6, after V lost 1 base and J lost 3 bases. The germline V gene encodes CDR1 SGHAT and CDR2 FQNNGV. This CDR3 region has 16 residues. CDR3 sequence: CASSLASGRRTDTQYF. CDR3 in DNA: TGTGCCAGCAGCTTAGCGAGCGGGAGACGTACAGATACGCAGTATTTT.

In this sample, this clonotype turned up many times. The chain combines TRBV12-3 or TRBV12-4 with TRBJ2-5, with 7 bases that match TRBD1. Trimming cost V 3 bases and J 2 bases; bases outside gene matches: 3. The CDR3 loop spans 14 amino acids. CDR3 coding DNA: TGTGCCAGCAGTTTGCCGGGACAGCAAGAGACCCAGTACTTC. It codes for CASSLPGQQETQYF.

This clonotype has at least ten counts. V gene TRBV20-1 combines with J gene TRBJ2-3; D is perhaps TRBD2 (6 bases). This CDR3 contains 15 residues. Germline CDR1 is DFQATT and CDR2 is SNEGSKA (reference sequence). The CDR3 reads CSAVMGGRSTDTQYF. DNA of the CDR3: TGCAGCGCAGTGATGGGGGGTCGCAGCACAGATACGCAGTATTTT.

This clonotype turned up a few times. The chain joins TRBV5-1 to TRBJ2-1; D perhaps matches TRBD2 (6 bases). The ends were cut back, 0 bases at V and 8 bases at J, with 12 bases in the middle. Looked up from germline, CDR1 is SGHRS and CDR2 is YFSETQ. This CDR3 spans 14 amino acids. The CDR3 sequence: CASSLGFGGYEQFF. CDR3 nucleotide sequence: TGCGCCAGCAGCTTGGGGTTCGGGGGATATGAGCAGTTCTTC.

This chain joins TRBV6-2 or TRBV6-3 and TRBJ2-3; 7 nucleotides line up with TRBD2. CDR3 length: 15 residues. Germline V gene lookup returns CDR1 MNHEY and CDR2 SVGEGT. V trimming: 7 bases; J trimming: 1 base; junction bases outside the gene matches: 8. CDR3 nucleotide sequence: TGTGCCAGCAACAAACCCCTAGCGGGCACAGATACGCAGTATTTT. Residues: CASNKPLAGTDTQYF.

In this sample, this clonotype turned up a few times. This chain links TRBV6-2 or TRBV6-3 with TRBJ2-5; a weak D match, TRBD2 (5 bases). The CDR3 consists of 13 residues. Per the germline V gene, CDR1 is MNHEY and CDR2 is SVGEGT. V lost 5 bases to trimming and J lost 1 base, with 8 bases between them. The CDR3 loop reads CASSADFQETQYF. The CDR3 DNA reads as TGTGCCAGCAGTGCGGACTTCCAAGAGACCCAGTACTTC.

This clonotype has just a few counts. V is TRBV5-5 and J is TRBJ2-5; perhaps TRBD1 as D (6 bases). With 0 bases removed from V and 5 bases from J, the gap between germline ends came to 14 bases. In germline, CDR1 is SGHKS, CDR2 YYEKEE (reference sequence). There are 15 residues in the CDR3. CDR3 amino acids: CASSLDGGSGETQYF. The CDR3 DNA sequence: TGTGCCAGCAGCTTGGATGGGGGCTCGGGTGAGACCCAGTACTTC. Combining the CDR3 with reference TRBV5-5 and TRBJ2-5 gives the whole variable domain DAGVTQSPTHLIKTRGQQVTLRCSPISGHKSVSWYQQVLGQGPQFIFQYYEKEERGRGNFPDRFSARQFPNYSSELNVNALLLGDSALYLCASSLDGGSGETQYFGPGTRLLVL.

The rearrangement uses TRBV6-6 and TRBJ1-2, with unresolved D. CDR1 and CDR2 (germline): MNHNY, SVGAGI (reference sequence). V shed 0 bases and J shed 4 bases, with 6 bases lying between them. The CDR3 spans 13 residues. The CDR3: CASSYSGSYGYTF. DNA of the CDR3: TGTGCCAGCAGTTACTCAGGGAGCTATGGCTACACCTTC.

In its sample, this clonotype was seen many times. The gene calls are TRBV15 and TRBJ2-7, with 11 bases aligning to TRBD2. Germline assignment: CDR1 LNHNV and CDR2 YYDKDF (reference sequence). The junction had 2 bases not matched to a gene; V was cut back by 4 bases and J by 0 bases. This CDR3 comprises 15 residues. CDR3 sequence (DNA): TGTGCCACCAGCACTAGCGGGAGGAGCTCCTACGAGCAGTACTTC. It specifies CATSTSGRSSYEQYF.

There are a few counts of this clonotype. The chain has TRBV28 and TRBJ2-1; D gene ambiguous. This CDR3 spans 12 amino acids. The germline gives CDR1 MDHEN, CDR2 SYDVKM. V lost 2 bases to trimming and J lost 8 bases, with 7 bases between them. The CDR3 region has the DNA TGTGCCAGCAGTTTAAAGGTGTATGAGCAGTTCTTC. Translated, it gives CASSLKVYEQFF.

This clonotype has a handful of counts. CDR3 nucleotide sequence: TGTGCCAGCAGTTTGGGGAGGGGCTACACCTTC. Encoded protein: CASSLGRGYTF. The chain employs TRBV28 and TRBJ1-2; D gene uncertain. Between the trimmed V and J ends, which lost 3 bases and 8 bases, there was a span of 7 bases. The CDR3 has 11 residues. The germline gives CDR1 MDHEN, CDR2 SYDVKM.